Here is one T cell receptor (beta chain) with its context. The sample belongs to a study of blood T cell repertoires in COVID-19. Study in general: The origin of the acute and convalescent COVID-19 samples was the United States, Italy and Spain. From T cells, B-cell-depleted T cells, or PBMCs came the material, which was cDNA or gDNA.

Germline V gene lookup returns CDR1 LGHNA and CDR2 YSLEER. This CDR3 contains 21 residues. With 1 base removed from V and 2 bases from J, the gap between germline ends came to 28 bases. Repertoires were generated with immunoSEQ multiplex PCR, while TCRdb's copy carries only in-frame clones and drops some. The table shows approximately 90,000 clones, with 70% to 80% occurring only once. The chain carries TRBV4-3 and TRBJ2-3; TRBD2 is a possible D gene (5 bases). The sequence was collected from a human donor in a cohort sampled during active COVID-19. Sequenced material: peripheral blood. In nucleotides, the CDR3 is TGCGCCAGCAGCCAAGCGCCGGGCCCTACGTGGGGAGAGAGTTACACAGATACGCAGTATTTT. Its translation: CASSQAPGPTWGESYTDTQYF.